This T cell receptor (beta chain) was profiled in a study of cytomegalovirus exposure and HLA in healthy donors. Study-wide results and caveats: Later analysis reportedly placed an Asian-associated ancestry cluster below the roughly 680-donor mean in N-insertions.

PCR used 60 Vbeta primers and 13 Jbeta primers. Generated by immunoSEQ multiplex PCR, the TCRdb table keeps only in-frame clones and is missing some. The sample has 200,000 to 250,000 clones; around four fifths are singletons. Germline V gene sequence: CDR1 SGHTA, CDR2 FQGNSA. The CDR3 has 12 residues. Trimming cost V 7 bases and J 11 bases, with 16 bases left between them. Turning to this clone: Its specificity is unknown.

The J gene is TRBJ2-3, the V gene TRBV7-2; D is perhaps TRBD2 (5 bases). The sequenced sample consisted of PBMCs. This TCR was sampled from a woman aged 40 to 49 in good health and CMV-seronegative. CDR3 region: CASTSGIIRQYF. Written as DNA, the CDR3 is TGTGCCAGCACCTCGGGGATAATACGGCAGTATTTT.